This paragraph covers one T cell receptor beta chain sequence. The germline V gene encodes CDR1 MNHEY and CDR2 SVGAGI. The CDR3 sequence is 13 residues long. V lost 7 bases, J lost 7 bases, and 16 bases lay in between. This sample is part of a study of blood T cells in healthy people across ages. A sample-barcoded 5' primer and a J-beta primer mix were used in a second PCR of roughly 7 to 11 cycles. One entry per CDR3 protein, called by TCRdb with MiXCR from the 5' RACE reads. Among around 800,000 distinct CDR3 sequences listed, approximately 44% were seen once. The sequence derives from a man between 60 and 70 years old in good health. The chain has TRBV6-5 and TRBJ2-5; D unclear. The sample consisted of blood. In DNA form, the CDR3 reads TGTGCCAGCATGGGAATGCAGGTTGGGACCCAGTACTTC. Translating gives CASMGMQVGTQYF.